The T cell receptor beta chain described here comes from a study of tumor-infiltrating lymphocytes in primary liver carcinoma. Overall study context: The tumors ranged from roughly 4.2 to 11 cm across and fell within stage T1-T3 N0M0.

This clonotype was observed a handful of times. Its target is not known. A read error may produce the germline difference seen at one junction end. Points from the study as a whole: Tumor-adjacent and tumor-blood pairs displayed less overlap than did pairs of tumor regions.

Total RNA and DNA came together from around 20-30 mg of bulk tissue without cell sorting. The input was around 500 ng total RNA; TCR beta cDNA was made from it with a constant-region primer. Generation of the TCR beta libraries relied on three nested multiplex PCR rounds using slightly modified ARM-PCR. PCR rounds one and two used TRBV1-TRBV30 forward primers with a C-beta reverse primer for around 10 cycles each. TCRdb re-called the multiplex PCR reads through MiXCR, storing one row per CDR3 protein. Here the sample spans 35,000 to 40,000 distinct CDR3 sequences, more than 70% being singletons. The germline CDR1 and CDR2 sequences are MDHEN and SYDVKM. This CDR3 contains 14 residues.

The rearrangement links TRBV28 to TRBJ2-4, with D tentatively TRBD2 (7 bases). Sequencing was done on a sample of tumor-adjacent normal liver tissue. The origin of this receptor is a man aged 35 to 55 with primary liver carcinoma and hepatitis B virus infection. CDR3 in amino acids: CASGGGPAKNTQYF. The CDR3 nucleotides are TGTGCCAGCGGGGGGGGGCCAGCCAAAAACACTCAGTACTTC.